The 24 T cell receptor beta chains below come from one sample, sequenced in a study of quantifying T cell responses using KT2 cells. As for the study in general: Reverse transcription used primers in the TCR alpha and beta constant regions.

An oligo carrying a UMI was ligated to the cDNA 3' end. The first PCR ran three to four cycles with an equimolar RC1.1 and RC1.2 beta primer mix. Each CDR3 protein gets one entry after TCRdb re-called the UMI-ligation and nested PCR reads with MiXCR. The table records some 33,000 distinct CDR3 sequences, about 9.3% of them present only once. Sequenced input: PBMCs spiked with cells of the T cell clone KT2. Receptors originate from a human donor.

This clonotype was seen at least ten times. This chain joins TRBV11-3 and TRBJ2-7; a weak D match, TRBD1 (5 bases). CDR1 is SGHNT, CDR2 YENEEA, per germline. This CDR3 comprises 14 residues. V was shortened by 6 bases and J by 0 bases, with 12 bases between the two germline ends. CDR3 in DNA: TGTGCCAGCAGTCGGGTGCAGGGCTCCTACGAGCAGTACTTC. This gives the protein CASSRVQGSYEQYF. Looking up the rest from reference TRBV11-3 and TRBJ2-7 gives the full variable domain: EAGVVQSPRYKIIEKKQPVAFWCNPISGHNTLYWYLQNLGQGPELLIRYENEEAVDDSQLPKDRFSAERLKGVDSTLKIQPAELGDSAVYLCASSRVQGSYEQYFGPGTRLTVT.

This clonotype has just a few counts. The chain employs TRBV29-1 and TRBJ2-1, with 9 positions matching TRBD2. The ends lost 8 bases at V and 6 bases at J; junction bases unmatched: 8. The CDR3 is 13 amino acids. Germline V lookup: CDR1 SQVTM, CDR2 ANQGSEA. DNA of the CDR3: TGCAGCACGAGAAGGCGGGAGGGCAATGAGCAGTTCTTC. Protein: CSTRRREGNEQFF.

The count of this clonotype is one. The chain carries TRBV6-5 and TRBJ1-6; TRBD1 matches 8 bases. The CDR3 extends over 15 amino acids. The V gene end was trimmed by 6 bases and the J gene end by 7 bases; junction bases not matched to a gene: 8. CDR1 is MNHEY, CDR2 SVGAGI, per germline. Here the CDR3 reads CASSSGTGLNSPLHF. In nucleotides, the CDR3 is TGTGCCAGCAGCTCCGGGACAGGCTTAAATTCACCCCTCCACTTT.

This clonotype has only a few counts. This CDR3 is CASSWGMETQYF. The CDR3 region has the DNA TGTGCCAGCAGCTGGGGGATGGAGACCCAGTACTTC. The chain employs TRBV11-2 and TRBJ2-5, with D perhaps given as TRBD1 or TRBD2 (5 bases each). This CDR3 is 12 amino acids long. The V gene lost 4 bases and the J gene lost 5 bases, with 8 bases spanning the gap. Germline V lookup: CDR1 SGHAT, CDR2 FQNNGV.

This chain uses TRBV12-3 or TRBV12-4 with TRBJ2-2; 7 bases match TRBD1. This CDR3 is 16 amino acids long. Unmatched junction bases numbered 11, after V lost 7 bases and J lost 3 bases. The CDR3 sequence: CASTPRRQGYTGELFF. CDR3 coding DNA: TGTGCCAGCACCCCTCGTAGACAGGGCTACACCGGGGAGCTGTTTTTT.

The table lists this clonotype with a few counts. V and J are TRBV2 and TRBJ2-2; the match to TRBD1 covers 8 bases. The germline gives CDR1 SNHLY, CDR2 FYNNEI. The CDR3 is 16 residues long. V shed 4 bases, J shed 4 bases, and the junction held 8 bases outside the gene matches. DNA of the CDR3: TGTGCCAGCAGTGCCGGCAGGGGGCAGGGCACCGGGGAGCTGTTTTTT. It yields the protein CASSAGRGQGTGELFF.

This clonotype was counted only a few times. The chain is built from TRBV18 and TRBJ1-1; no clear D. CDR3 size: 15 residues. CDR1 and CDR2 from the germline V gene are KGHSH and LQKENI. The V gene lost 3 bases and the J gene lost 1 base, with 12 bases spanning the gap. The CDR3 region is CASSPRLKENTEAFF. The CDR3 region has the DNA TGTGCCAGCTCACCTCGTTTAAAGGAGAACACTGAAGCTTTCTTT.

This clonotype was counted between two and nine times. The chain recombines TRBV12-3 or TRBV12-4 with TRBJ2-2, with D unresolved. V was clipped by 6 bases and J by 9 bases, with 17 bases between them. The CDR3 is 14 residues long. The CDR3 DNA sequence: TGTGCCAGCAGCGCAAACAGAGGTGTTAGGGAGCTGTTTTTT. Protein: CASSANRGVRELFF.

J is TRBJ2-6 and V is TRBV6-2 or TRBV6-3, with D hard to call. Germline assignment: CDR1 MNHEY and CDR2 SVGEGT. The length of the CDR3 is 15 residues. Trimming pared 2 bases from V and 2 bases from J, leaving 7 bases between. The CDR3 loop is CASSYLGTGANVLTF. The CDR3 DNA is TGTGCCAGCAGTTACCTAGGGACTGGGGCCAACGTCCTGACTTTC.

V and J are TRBV20-1 and TRBJ1-5, with D possibly being TRBD1 (5 bases). Trimming took 6 bases from V and 3 from J, leaving 12 bases between them. The length of the CDR3 is 13 residues. Germline lookup yields CDR1 DFQATT and CDR2 SNEGSKA (reference sequence). CDR3 nucleotide sequence: TGCAGTGCCGGGGGTAAAGACAATCAGCCCCAGCATTTT. The encoded protein is CSAGGKDNQPQHF.

The chain couples TRBV18 to TRBJ1-2; D is possibly TRBD1 (6 bases). Germline CDR1 reads KGHSH; CDR2 reads LQKENI. Trimming cost V 3 bases and J 1 base, with 15 bases left between them. The CDR3 covers 16 residues. The DNA for the CDR3 is TGTGCCAGCTCACCGGGGAGAAACAGGGATAACTATGGCTACACCTTC. Its translation: CASSPGRNRDNYGYTF. Full variable domain (remainder filled in from reference TRBV18 and TRBJ1-2): NAGVMQNPRHLVRRRGQEARLRCSPMKGHSHVYWYRQLPEEGLKFMVYLQKENIIDESGMPKERFSAEFPKEGPSILRIQQVVRGDSAAYFCASSPGRNRDNYGYTFGSGTRLTVV.

This clonotype has just a few counts. V and J are TRBV2 and TRBJ2-2; 8 bases are a match to TRBD1. The CDR3 totals 16 residues. Trimming at V came to 4 bases and at J to 0 bases, leaving 4 bases not matched to a gene. Germline CDR1 SNHLY, CDR2 FYNNEI. The CDR3 protein is CASSGSGQANTGELFF. CDR3 nucleotide sequence: TGTGCCAGCAGTGGGTCGGGACAGGCGAACACCGGGGAGCTGTTTTTT.

This clonotype was picked up a small number of times. The chain joins TRBV20-1 to TRBJ2-5, with D tentatively TRBD2 (6 bases). V was clipped by 0 bases and J by 5 bases, with 22 bases between them. CDR1 and CDR2 (germline): DFQATT, SNEGSKA (reference sequence). CDR3 size: 17 residues. DNA of the CDR3: TGCAGTGCTAGAGATGTTACGGCGGAGGGTGTGGGTGAGACCCAGTACTTC. The encoded protein is CSARDVTAEGVGETQYF.

The chain is built from TRBV10-2 and TRBJ1-1, with D possibly being TRBD1 (5 bases). CDR1 and CDR2 (germline): WSHSY, SAAADI. The CDR3 length is 13 residues. V was pared by 10 bases and J by 2 bases, with 14 bases between. The CDR3 coding sequence is TGCGCCACCGACCGGGACGGTAACACTGAAGCTTTCTTT. It yields the protein CATDRDGNTEAFF.

This clonotype was observed many times. The chain uses TRBV6-1 and TRBJ1-4; perhaps TRBD1 as D (6 bases). This CDR3 spans 17 amino acids. From germline, CDR1 is MNHNS and CDR2 SASEGT. The V gene lost 6 bases and the J gene lost 0 bases, with 17 bases spanning the gap. The CDR3 region has the DNA TGTGCCAGCAGGAGGGACATACCAATTGCAACTAATGAAAAACTGTTTTTT. Protein product: CASRRDIPIATNEKLFF.

This chain connects TRBV6-1 to TRBJ1-6; 11 bases fit TRBD1. CDR1 MNHNS and CDR2 SASEGT come from the germline V gene. This CDR3 comprises 14 residues. With V trimmed by 10 bases and J by 7 bases, 6 bases remained unmatched. In DNA, the CDR3 is TGTGCCACCGGACAGGGGGCGGGAAATTCACCCCTCCACTTT. Translation gives CATGQGAGNSPLHF.

At least ten counts were recorded for this clonotype. CDR3 sequence (DNA): TGTGCCAGGGACAGGGTTGAAGCTTTCTTT. Translation gives CARDRVEAFF. J is TRBJ1-1 and V is TRBV19, with 8 bases matching TRBD1. In germline, CDR1 is LNHDA, CDR2 SQIVND (reference sequence). The CDR3 length is 10 residues. The junction had 1 base not matched to a gene; V was cut back by 9 bases and J by 7 bases.

This clonotype was observed at least ten times. The rearrangement links TRBV20-1 to TRBJ2-1, with TRBD2 matching over 8 bases. Losses at the gene ends were 3 bases for V and 0 bases for J; bases not matched to a gene: 7. The length of the CDR3 is 16 residues. Germline assignment: CDR1 DFQATT and CDR2 SNEGSKA (reference sequence). CDR3 coding DNA: TGCAGTGCTAGGCTAGCGGGTATGAGCTCCTACAATGAGCAGTTCTTC. It is translated as CSARLAGMSSYNEQFF.

This clonotype was counted only a few times. CDR3 nucleotide sequence: TGTGCCAGCTCTGGGTTCCAGCGCCCTACGATCGGGGGCCCCTACAATGAGCAGTTCTTC. Translating it yields CASSGFQRPTIGGPYNEQFF. The chain links TRBV7-9 to TRBJ2-1; possibly TRBD1 or TRBD2 for D (6 bases each). The length of the CDR3 is 20 residues. From germline, CDR1 is SEHNR and CDR2 FQNEAQ (reference sequence). V shed 8 bases and J shed 2 bases, with 31 bases lying between them.

The chain joins TRBV7-3 to TRBJ2-3, with D uncertain. Trimming pared 5 bases from V and 1 base from J, leaving 7 bases between. This CDR3 region has 13 residues. CDR1 SGHTA and CDR2 FQGTGA come from the germline V gene. The CDR3 loop reads CASSPFGTDTQYF. CDR3 coding DNA: TGTGCCAGCAGCCCGTTCGGCACAGATACGCAGTATTTT.

A remark on this clonotype: A single base separates this from a much larger clone, so it may be a read error. This sequence joins TRBV7-9 and TRBJ1-2; D uncertain. The CDR3 covers 13 residues. Germline assignment: CDR1 SEHNR and CDR2 FQNEAQ (reference sequence). The CDR3, as DNA: TGTGCCAGCAGCTCGATGACGGGGTATGGCTACAACTTC. As protein: CASSSMTGYGYNF.

The chain links TRBV6-1 to TRBJ2-7; TRBD1 is a possible D gene (6 bases). The V gene lost 2 bases and the J gene lost 7 bases, with 12 bases spanning the gap. The germline CDR1 and CDR2 sequences are MNHNS and SASEGT. The CDR3 contains 13 residues. The CDR3 nucleotides are TGTGCCAGCAGTGAATCGGCCACAGGGGAGCAGTACTTC. Protein product: CASSESATGEQYF.

In its sample, this clonotype was seen many times. This sequence joins TRBV10-1 and TRBJ2-2; D not resolved. The V gene lost 4 bases and the J gene lost 0 bases, with 9 bases spanning the gap. Germline V gene data show CDR1 as WNHNN and CDR2 as SYGVQD (reference sequence). The CDR3 spans 15 residues. In nucleotides, the CDR3 is TGCGCCAGCAGTGTGGGATCAGCGAACACCGGGGAGCTGTTTTTT. It yields the protein CASSVGSANTGELFF.

This clonotype was counted a few times. This chain uses TRBV5-1 with TRBJ2-3; 11 nucleotides align to TRBD2. Trimming at V came to 5 bases and at J to 5 bases, leaving 7 bases not matched to a gene. Germline values: CDR1 SGHRS, CDR2 YFSETQ. The CDR3 length is 15 residues. As DNA, the CDR3 is TGCGCCAGCAGGTTTAGCGGGGGGGCTGAAGATACGCAGTATTTT. Amino acid sequence: CASRFSGGAEDTQYF. The entire variable domain, with the rest obtained from reference TRBV5-1 and TRBJ2-3, is as follows: KAGVTQTPRYLIKTRGQQVTLSCSPISGHRSVSWYQQTPGQGLQFLFEYFSETQRNKGNFPGRFSGRQFSNSRSEMNVSTLELGDSALYLCASRFSGGAEDTQYFGPGTRLTVL.